The rows below give T cell receptor beta chains drawn from one sample of a study of blood T cell repertoires in COVID-19. Profiling relied on immunoSEQ multiplex PCR, and the TCRdb table lists in-frame clones only, not all of them. The table has 150,000 or so clones, 75% to 80% seen once. Material for sequencing was PBMCs or T cells enriched from blood (not recorded which). These receptors all come from a woman aged 45 to 65 who had recovered from COVID-19. CDR3s include the opening cysteine and the closing phenylalanine or tryptophan.

J gene,V gene,CDR3 protein
TRBJ2-6,TRBV18,CASSLRGTGGSGANVLTF
TRBJ2-5,TRBV6-5,CASSYQEETQYF
TRBJ2-7,TRBV14,CASSQFAGTWIEQYF
TRBJ1-1,TRBV5-6,CASSLAGRDTEAFF
TRBJ1-5,TRBV5-1,CASSLEGGNQPQHF
TRBJ2-4,TRBV13,CASSSAGDVQYF
TRBJ2-7,TRBV18,CASSPAGPSYEQYF
TRBJ1-2,TRBV2,CASSERGQGGYGYTF
TRBJ2-1,TRBV7-8,CASRPQGSNEQFF
TRBJ1-3,TRBV10-3,CAIIAGGNTIYF
TRBJ2-7,TRBV6-5,CASSTQDSYEQYF
TRBJ2-5,TRBV4-1,CASSQDPTGTGVETQYF
TRBJ1-3,TRBV5-4,CASSFGQGGNTIYF